This T cell receptor beta chain is drawn from a study of neoadjuvant nivolumab and ipilimumab in lung cancer. Study results and caveats: TCR sequencing covered a small number of samples. Pretherapy blood TCR richness correlated positively with resected tumor richness. Only two of four nivolumab-treated tumors gained richness and clonality by surgery.

A word on this clone: What it binds is unknown.

Germline assignment: CDR1 LGHNA and CDR2 YNFKEQ. This CDR3 contains 15 residues. V was pared by 7 bases and J by 3 bases, with 18 bases between. The method was immunoSEQ multiplex PCR; TCRdb's version includes in-frame clones alone and lacks a portion of them. The sample holds approximately 17,000 clones; roughly three quarters are singletons and the top ten take around 7.8%. The material was tumor tissue, obtained after neoadjuvant nivolumab, alone or with ipilimumab, at or shortly before surgery. The chain links TRBV4-2 to TRBJ1-2, with D possibly matching TRBD1 (6 bases). The source is an adult with non-small cell lung cancer. The CDR3 is CASTPSGGGDYGYTF. DNA of the CDR3: TGTGCCAGCACCCCGAGTGGGGGCGGGGACTATGGCTACACCTTC.